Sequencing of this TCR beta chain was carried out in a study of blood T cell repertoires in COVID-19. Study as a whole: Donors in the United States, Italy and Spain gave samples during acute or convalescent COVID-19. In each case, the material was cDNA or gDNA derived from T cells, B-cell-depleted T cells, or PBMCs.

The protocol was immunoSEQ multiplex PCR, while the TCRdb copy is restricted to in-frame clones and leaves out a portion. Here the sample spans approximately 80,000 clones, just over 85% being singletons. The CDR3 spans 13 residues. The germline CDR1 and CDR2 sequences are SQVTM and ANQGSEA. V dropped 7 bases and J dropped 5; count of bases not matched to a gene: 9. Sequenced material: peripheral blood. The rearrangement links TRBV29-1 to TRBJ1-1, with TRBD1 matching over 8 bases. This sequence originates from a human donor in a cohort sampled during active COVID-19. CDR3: CSARTGTGTEAFF. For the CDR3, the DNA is TGCAGCGCCCGGACAGGGACGGGGACTGAAGCTTTCTTT.